This T cell receptor (beta chain) was profiled in a study of shared clonotypes between healthy human individuals. Regarding the study as a whole: All-four-donor shared clonotypes had higher generation probabilities than non-shared clonotypes did.

Every subset had its genomic DNA shared out evenly among several immunoSEQ plates. Profiled with immunoSEQ multiplex PCR; TCRdb holds only in-frame clones, not every one. In the table there are some 2.1 million clones, approximately 95% of which are singletons. Terminally differentiated effector memory CD45RA+ cells were left out of the naive CD8 fraction, which was CD45RO-negative and positively selected for CCR7. In germline, CDR1 is MNHEY, CDR2 SMNVEV (reference sequence). V lost 2 bases, J lost 1 base, and 9 bases lay in between. This CDR3 comprises 16 residues. The sample holds one count of this clone. Its antigen is still unknown. The sample contains more than one DNA sequence encoding this CDR3.

The genes are TRBV27 and TRBJ2-6; D is possibly TRBD1 (5 bases). The sequenced sample consisted of naive CD8+ T cells sorted from blood. The TCR comes from a man between 18 and 35 years old in good health. The CDR3 DNA reads TGTGCCAGCAGTTTAGGGGCAGGGTCTGGGGCCAACGTCCTGACTTTC. As protein: CASSLGAGSGANVLTF.